This T cell receptor beta chain was found in a study of beta chain features in type 1 diabetes. This clone was seen more than once but under ten times. Sequenced material consisted of expressed TCRB transcripts (all of the isolated RNA was reverse transcribed). Libraries were prepared by immunoSEQ multiplex PCR; TCRdb keeps only in-frame clonotypes and omits some of them. Altogether about 930,000 clones are present, 17% being singletons, with the ten largest covering 0.023%. This clonotype originated in a woman aged 18-29 years in good health. The material sequenced was naive CD4+ T cells from blood.

The CDR3: CASRPSGSTGELFF. DNA for the CDR3: TGTGCCAGCAGGCCCTCTGGTAGCACCGGGGAGCTGTTTTTT. V gene TRBV9 combines with J gene TRBJ2-2; no reliable D call. CDR1 is SGDLS, CDR2 YYNGEE, per germline. CDR3 length: 14 residues. V dropped 5 bases and J dropped 4 bases, with 12 bases sitting between them.